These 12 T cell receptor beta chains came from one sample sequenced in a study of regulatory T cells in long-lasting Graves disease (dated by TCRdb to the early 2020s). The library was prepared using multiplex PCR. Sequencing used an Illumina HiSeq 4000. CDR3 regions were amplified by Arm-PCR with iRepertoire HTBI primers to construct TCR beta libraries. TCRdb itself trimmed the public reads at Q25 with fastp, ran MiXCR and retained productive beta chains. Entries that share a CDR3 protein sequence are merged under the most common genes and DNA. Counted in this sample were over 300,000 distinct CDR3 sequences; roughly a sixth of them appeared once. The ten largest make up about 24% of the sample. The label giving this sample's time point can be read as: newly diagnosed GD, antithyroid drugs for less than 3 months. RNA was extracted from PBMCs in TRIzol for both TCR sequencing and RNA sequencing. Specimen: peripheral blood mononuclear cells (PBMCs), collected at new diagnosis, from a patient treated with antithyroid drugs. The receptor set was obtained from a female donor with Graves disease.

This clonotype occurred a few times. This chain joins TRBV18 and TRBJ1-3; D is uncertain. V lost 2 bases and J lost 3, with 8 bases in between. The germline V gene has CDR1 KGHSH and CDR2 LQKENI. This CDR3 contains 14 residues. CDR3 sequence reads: CASSPSAVGNTIYF. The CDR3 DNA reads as TGTGCCAGCTCACCATCTGCCGTTGGAAACACCATATATTTT. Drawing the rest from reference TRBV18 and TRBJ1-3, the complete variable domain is NAGVMQNPRHLVRRRGQEARLRCSPMKGHSHVYWYRQLPEEGLKFMVYLQKENIIDESGMPKERFSAEFPKEGPSILRIQQVVRGDSAAYFCASSPSAVGNTIYFGEGSWLTVV.

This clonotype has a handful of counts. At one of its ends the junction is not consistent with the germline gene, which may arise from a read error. The DNA for the CDR3 is TGTGCCAGCCGTGATTTGGGGGGCTATGAGCAGTTCTTC. This gives the protein CASRDLGGYEQFF. This rearrangement joins TRBV6-1 to TRBJ2-1; D may correspond to TRBD1 or TRBD2 (6 bases each). Looked up from germline, CDR1 is MNHNS and CDR2 is SASEGT. CDR3 size: 13 residues.

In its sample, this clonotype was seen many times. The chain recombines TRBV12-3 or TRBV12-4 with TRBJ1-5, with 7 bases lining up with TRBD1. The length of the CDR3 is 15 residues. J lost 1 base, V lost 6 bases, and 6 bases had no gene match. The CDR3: CASSPGGLSNQPQHF. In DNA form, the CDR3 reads TGTGCCAGCAGCCCAGGGGGGCTAAGCAATCAGCCCCAGCATTTT.

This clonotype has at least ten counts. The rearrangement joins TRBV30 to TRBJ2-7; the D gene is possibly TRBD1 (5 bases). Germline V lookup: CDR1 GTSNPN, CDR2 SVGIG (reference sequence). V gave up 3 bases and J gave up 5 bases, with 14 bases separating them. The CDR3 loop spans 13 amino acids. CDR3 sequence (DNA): TGTGCCTGGAGGCGGTCAGGGTGGAACGAGCAGTACTTC. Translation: CAWRRSGWNEQYF.

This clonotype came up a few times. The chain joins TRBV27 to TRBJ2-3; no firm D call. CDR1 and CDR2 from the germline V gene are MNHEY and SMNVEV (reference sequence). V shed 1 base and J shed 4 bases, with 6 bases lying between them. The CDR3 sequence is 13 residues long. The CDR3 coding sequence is TGTGCCAGCAGTTTATTCACTGCAGATACGCAGTATTTT. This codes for CASSLFTADTQYF.

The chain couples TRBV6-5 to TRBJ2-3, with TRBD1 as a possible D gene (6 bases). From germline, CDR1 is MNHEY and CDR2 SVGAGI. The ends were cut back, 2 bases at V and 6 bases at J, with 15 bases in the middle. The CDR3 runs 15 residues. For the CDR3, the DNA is TGTGCCAGCAGTTACCTGGGGGCCCTCACCGATACGCAGTATTTT. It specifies CASSYLGALTDTQYF.

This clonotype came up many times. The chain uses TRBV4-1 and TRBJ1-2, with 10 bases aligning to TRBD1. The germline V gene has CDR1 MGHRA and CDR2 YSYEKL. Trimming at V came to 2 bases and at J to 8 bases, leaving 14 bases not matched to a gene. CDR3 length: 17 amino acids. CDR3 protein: CASSQPRRRDRGGGYTF. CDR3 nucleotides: TGCGCCAGCAGCCAACCTAGACGTCGGGACAGGGGAGGCGGCTACACCTTC.

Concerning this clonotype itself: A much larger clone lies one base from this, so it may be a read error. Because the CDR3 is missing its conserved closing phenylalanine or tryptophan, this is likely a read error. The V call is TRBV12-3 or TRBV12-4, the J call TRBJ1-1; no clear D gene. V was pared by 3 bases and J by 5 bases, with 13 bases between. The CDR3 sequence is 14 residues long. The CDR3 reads CASSLMRERTEAFS. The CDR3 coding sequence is TGTGCCAGCAGTTTGATGAGGGAACGGACTGAAGCTTTCTCT.

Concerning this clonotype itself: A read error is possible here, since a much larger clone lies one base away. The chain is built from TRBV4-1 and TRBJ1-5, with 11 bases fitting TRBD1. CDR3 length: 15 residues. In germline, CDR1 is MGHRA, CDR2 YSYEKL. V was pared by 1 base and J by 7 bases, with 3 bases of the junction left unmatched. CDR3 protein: CASSQGTGGSQPQHF. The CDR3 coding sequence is TGCGCCAGCAGCCAAGGGACAGGGGGCTCGCAGCCCCAGCATTTT.

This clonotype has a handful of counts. CDR3: CASSQGRGVLAKNIQYF. The CDR3 DNA follows: TGTGCCAGCAGCCAAGGACGGGGGGTGTTAGCCAAAAACATTCAGTACTTC. J is TRBJ2-4 and V is TRBV3-1; 7 bases map to TRBD2. Trimming cost V 1 base and J 0 bases; bases outside gene matches: 6. CDR3 length equals 17 residues. Germline V CDR1 and CDR2: LGHDT, YNNKEL (reference sequence). Combining the CDR3 with reference TRBV3-1 and TRBJ2-4 gives the whole variable domain DTAVSQTPKYLVTQMGNDKSIKCEQNLGHDTMYWYKQDSKKFLKIMFSYNNKELIINETVPNRFSPKSPDKAHLNLHINSLELGDSAVYFCASSQGRGVLAKNIQYFGAGTRLSVL.

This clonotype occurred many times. CDR3 sequence (DNA): TGCAGTGCCAGTCCGACAGGGTCGGACTACGAGCAGTACTTC. Translating gives CSASPTGSDYEQYF. The chain links TRBV20-1 to TRBJ2-7, with 7 bases fitting TRBD1. The V gene end was trimmed by 6 bases and the J gene end by 3 bases; junction bases not matched to a gene: 11. The CDR3 is 14 residues long. The V gene's germline CDR1 is DFQATT and CDR2 SNEGSKA (reference sequence).

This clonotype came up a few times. For the CDR3, the DNA is TGTGCCTGGAGCAACAGGGGATCAACTAATGAAAAACTGTTTTTT. As protein: CAWSNRGSTNEKLFF. V usage is TRBV30 and J usage is TRBJ1-4; 7 nucleotides align to TRBD1. In germline, CDR1 is GTSNPN, CDR2 SVGIG (reference sequence). This CDR3 spans 15 amino acids. The junction had 4 bases not matched to a gene; V was cut back by 3 bases and J by 0 bases.